Each of the 19 T cell receptor beta chains below was sequenced from the same sample in a study of cytomegalovirus exposure and HLA in healthy donors. Both 60 Vbeta primers and 13 Jbeta primers went into the PCR. Here immunoSEQ multiplex PCR was the method, and the copy in TCRdb shows in-frame clones only, minus some. The sample shows about 120,000 clones, about four fifths of them seen only once. Sequencing was carried out using PBMCs. The source of these receptors is a woman aged 40 to 50 in good health and CMV-seronegative.

J is TRBJ1-1 and V is TRBV14, with D possibly being TRBD1 (6 bases). Trimming took 4 bases from V and 1 from J, leaving 10 bases between them. Germline CDR1 is SGHDN and CDR2 is FVKESK. The CDR3 length is 14 residues. The CDR3 nucleotides are TGTGCCAGCAGCCCCGTGGACAGGAACACTGAAGCTTTCTTT. It translates to CASSPVDRNTEAFF.

The chain joins TRBV5-1 to TRBJ1-2; 7 nucleotides agree with TRBD1. The V segment lost 0 bases and the J segment 5 bases; nucleotides outside the gene matches: 1. Germline assignment: CDR1 SGHRS and CDR2 YFSETQ. The CDR3 covers 13 residues. CDR3 DNA: TGCGCCAGCAGCTTGGAGGGGGCGTATGGCTACACCTTC. As protein: CASSLEGAYGYTF. The full variable domain, with the rest looked up from reference TRBV5-1 and TRBJ1-2, is KAGVTQTPRYLIKTRGQQVTLSCSPISGHRSVSWYQQTPGQGLQFLFEYFSETQRNKGNFPGRFSGRQFSNSRSEMNVSTLELGDSALYLCASSLEGAYGYTFGSGTRLTVV.

There are a few counts of this clone. The chain links TRBV11-3 to TRBJ1-1; 7 bases line up with TRBD1. The CDR3 has 12 amino acids. Germline CDR1 and CDR2: SGHNT and YENEEA. Germline trimming cut 5 bases from V and 8 bases from J; bases unmatched to any gene: 5. CDR3: CASSRRQGEAFF. The CDR3 DNA sequence: TGTGCCAGCAGCCGGAGACAGGGAGAAGCTTTCTTT.

The V call is TRBV5-6, the J call TRBJ1-4, with TRBD1 identical over 9 bases. V lost 2 bases, J lost 8 bases, and 7 bases stayed unmatched. Germline V gives CDR1 SGHDT, CDR2 YYEEEE. This CDR3 is built from 15 residues. The CDR3 bases are TGTGCCAGCAGCTTCAGAGGGACAGGGAACGAAAAACTGTTTTTT. It specifies CASSFRGTGNEKLFF.

The V gene is TRBV30, the J gene TRBJ1-5; D not resolved. This CDR3 region has 13 residues. Deletions cut 2 bases from V and 9 bases from J, with 14 bases between. Germline CDR1 and CDR2: GTSNPN and SVGIG (reference sequence). The CDR3 sequence is CAWSPSFTGPQHF. The CDR3 region has the DNA TGTGCCTGGAGTCCTTCCTTCACGGGGCCCCAGCATTTT.

This chain links TRBV19 with TRBJ1-5; D is undetermined. Trimming shortened V by 2 bases and J by 9 bases, and 17 bases separated the two germline ends. Germline V gene data show CDR1 as LNHDA and CDR2 as SQIVND (reference sequence). CDR3 length equals 15 residues. CDR3: CASSITFDGTGPQHF. CDR3 sequence (DNA): TGTGCCAGTAGTATAACTTTTGACGGCACGGGGCCCCAGCATTTT.

The rearrangement uses TRBV6-5 and TRBJ1-2; TRBD1 is a possible D gene (6 bases). The CDR3 totals 15 residues. V was clipped by 2 bases and J by 4 bases, with 14 bases between them. Germline lookup yields CDR1 MNHEY and CDR2 SVGAGI. CDR3 residues: CASSYVQQGTYGYTF. DNA of the CDR3: TGTGCCAGCAGTTACGTCCAACAGGGTACCTATGGCTACACCTTC.

The rearrangement uses TRBV4-2 and TRBJ2-2; 7 nucleotides align to TRBD2. Germline CDR1 reads LGHNA; CDR2 reads YNFKEQ. Trimming removed 0 bases from V and 6 bases from J; junction bases left unmatched: 7. This CDR3 is 16 amino acids long. Written as DNA, the CDR3 is TGTGCCAGCAGCCAAGAAAGCGGGAAATACTCCGGGGAGCTGTTTTTT. It translates to CASSQESGKYSGELFF.

CDR3 DNA sequence: TGCGCCAGCAGCTTGGGGGGCGGGAGGGCCGGAGACGAGCAGTACTTC. Amino acids: CASSLGGGRAGDEQYF. This chain uses TRBV5-1 with TRBJ2-7; 9 bases are shared with TRBD2. V shed 0 bases, J shed 5 bases, and the junction held 9 bases outside the gene matches. CDR1 is SGHRS, CDR2 YFSETQ, per germline. The CDR3 length is 16 residues.

This clone was recorded once. The chain couples TRBV4-3 to TRBJ1-2; unclear D gene. The CDR3 is made up of 15 amino acids. V gave up 1 base and J gave up 0 bases, with 9 bases separating them. Germline V gives CDR1 LGHNA, CDR2 YSLEER. In DNA, the CDR3 is TGCGCCAGCAGCCAAGCCATGAGTACTAACTATGGCTACACCTTC. Protein: CASSQAMSTNYGYTF.

V usage is TRBV6-6 and J usage is TRBJ2-7; D is perhaps TRBD2 (6 bases). Looked up from germline, CDR1 is MNHNY and CDR2 is SVGAGI (reference sequence). The germline V and J ends were trimmed by 2 bases and 7 bases, with 9 bases remaining between them. CDR3 size: 12 residues. The CDR3 region is CASSYTAGEQYF. CDR3 sequence (DNA): TGTGCCAGCAGTTACACGGCGGGGGAGCAGTACTTC.

This chain uses TRBV7-9 with TRBJ1-5, with TRBD1 matching 7 bases. After removal of 5 bases from V and 5 bases from J, the junction contained 9 bases not matched to a gene. This CDR3 has 15 residues. The germline gives CDR1 SEHNR, CDR2 FQNEAQ (reference sequence). The CDR3 DNA is TGTGCCAGCAGCCCCCAGGGGGGCTACCATCAGCCCCAGCATTTT. It is translated as CASSPQGGYHQPQHF.

V and J are TRBV2 and TRBJ2-1; D gene ambiguous. The CDR3 is 14 amino acids. From germline, CDR1 is SNHLY and CDR2 FYNNEI. Trimming took 2 bases from V and 4 from J, leaving 9 bases between them. CDR3 sequence: CASSEIAGYNEQFF. CDR3 in DNA: TGTGCCAGCAGTGAAATTGCAGGTTACAATGAGCAGTTCTTC.

This clone was recorded a few times. This sequence joins TRBV6-1 and TRBJ1-1; the D gene is possibly TRBD1 (6 bases). The germline gives CDR1 MNHNS, CDR2 SASEGT. The V end was cut by 2 bases, the J end by 5 bases, with 12 bases between. This CDR3 has 14 amino acids. Here the CDR3 DNA reads TGTGCCAGCAGTGAAATAGGGGGGGAGACTGAAGCTTTCTTT. Amino acid sequence: CASSEIGGETEAFF.

V usage is TRBV7-9 and J usage is TRBJ1-1; no reliable D call. Germline CDR1 is SEHNR and CDR2 is FQNEAQ (reference sequence). This CDR3 is built from 13 residues. Trimming removed 5 bases from V and 1 base from J, with 8 bases in between. The CDR3 nucleotides read TGTGCCAGCAGCATCCGGGGGAACACTGAAGCTTTCTTT. Translation gives CASSIRGNTEAFF.

V usage is TRBV10-2 and J usage is TRBJ1-3, with 8 bases that match TRBD1. There are 14 residues in the CDR3. The germline CDR1 and CDR2 sequences are WSHSY and SAAADI. V lost 6 bases to trimming and J lost 9 bases; unmatched junction nucleotides: 10. The CDR3 loop is CASRDSDRECTIYF. The CDR3 nucleotides read TGCGCCAGCAGGGACTCGGACAGGGAGTGCACCATATATTTT.

The chain links TRBV6-5 to TRBJ2-3; TRBD1 matches 7 bases. Germline-derived CDR1 and CDR2 are MNHEY and SVGAGI. The V segment lost 5 bases and the J segment 1 base; nucleotides outside the gene matches: 6. The CDR3 is made up of 15 amino acids. The CDR3 coding sequence is TGTGCCAGCAGTGGTCGACAGGGCCGCACAGATACGCAGTATTTT. Protein: CASSGRQGRTDTQYF.

The sample holds a few counts of this clone. V gene TRBV11-3 combines with J gene TRBJ2-1; 8 positions agree with TRBD1. The germline V gene has CDR1 SGHNT and CDR2 YENEEA. This CDR3 has 16 amino acids. V lost 1 base and J lost 4; bases outside the gene matches: 6. The CDR3 region is CASSLVWTGSYNEQFF. In DNA form, the CDR3 reads TGTGCCAGCAGCTTAGTATGGACAGGGTCTTACAATGAGCAGTTCTTC.

This clone was detected only once. The V call is TRBV27, the J call TRBJ2-5, with 13 bases identical to TRBD2. The CDR3 spans 15 residues. V dropped 5 bases and J dropped 4; count of bases not matched to a gene: 4. Germline-derived CDR1 and CDR2 are MNHEY and SMNVEV (reference sequence). CDR3 sequence (DNA): TGTGCCAGCAGTGGCAGGACTAGCGGGGGAGAGACCCAGTACTTC. This gives the protein CASSGRTSGGETQYF.